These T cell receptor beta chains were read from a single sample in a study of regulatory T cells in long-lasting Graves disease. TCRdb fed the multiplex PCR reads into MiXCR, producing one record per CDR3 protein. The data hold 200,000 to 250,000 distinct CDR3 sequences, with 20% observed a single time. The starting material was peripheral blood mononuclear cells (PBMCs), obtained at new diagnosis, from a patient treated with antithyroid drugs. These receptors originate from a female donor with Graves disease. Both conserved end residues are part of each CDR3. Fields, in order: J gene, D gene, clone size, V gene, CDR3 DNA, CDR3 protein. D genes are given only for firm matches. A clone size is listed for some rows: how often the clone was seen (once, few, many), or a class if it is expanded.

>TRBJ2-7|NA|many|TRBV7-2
TGTGCCAGCAGCTCCTACTACGAGCAGTACTTC
CASSSYYEQYF
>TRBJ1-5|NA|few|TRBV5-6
TGTGCCAGCACCGTCGGGGGCACTAATCAGCCCCAGCATTTT
CASTVGGTNQPQHF
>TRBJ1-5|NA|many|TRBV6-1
TGTGCCAGCAGCCCCCCCCGCCGATGGGATCAGCCCCAGCATTTT
CASSPPRRWDQPQHF
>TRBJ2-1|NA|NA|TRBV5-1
TGCGCCAGCAGCTTGGGGGGGCTAGGAGAACGTGAGCAGTTCTTC
CASSLGGLGEREQFF
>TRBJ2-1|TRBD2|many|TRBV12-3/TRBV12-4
TGTGCCAGCACCACCCAAGGGACTAGATCTGACAATGAGCAGTTCTTC
CASTTQGTRSDNEQFF
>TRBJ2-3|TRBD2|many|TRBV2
TGTGCCTCCACCCCGGGGACTAGCGGGAGGGGTCCGAGCACAGATACGCAGTATTTT
CASTPGTSGRGPSTDTQYF
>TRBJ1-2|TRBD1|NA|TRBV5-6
TGTGCCAGCAGCCCACGGACAGGGGGCTTAGGTACTGGCTACACCTTC
CASSPRTGGLGTGYTF
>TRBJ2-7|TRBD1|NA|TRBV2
TGTGCCAGCAGTGGAGGGACAGGGTACGAGCAGTACTTC
CASSGGTGYEQYF
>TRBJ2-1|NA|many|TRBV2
TGTGCCAGCGGGGAACCCTACAATGAGCAGTTCTTC
CASGEPYNEQFF
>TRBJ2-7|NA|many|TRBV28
TGTGCCAGCAGTTACGGGCGGGGATGGGAGCAGTACTTC
CASSYGRGWEQYF
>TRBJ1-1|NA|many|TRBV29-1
TGCAGCGTTGACGAGTCCCCCCGAAACACTGAAGCTTTCTTT
CSVDESPRNTEAFF
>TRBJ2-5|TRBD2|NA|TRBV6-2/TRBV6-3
TGTGCCAGCACCGAAGACAGGACTAGCAAGGGGTACCAAGAGACCCAGTACTTC
CASTEDRTSKGYQETQYF
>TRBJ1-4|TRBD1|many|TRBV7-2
TGTGCCAGCAGCTCCTCCGGACAGGTGTATAGCGAACTGTTTTTT
CASSSSGQVYSELFF
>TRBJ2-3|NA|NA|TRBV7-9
TGTGCCGGCAGCTTAGGGAGAACAGATACGCAGTATTTT
CAGSLGRTDTQYF
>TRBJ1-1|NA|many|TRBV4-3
TGCGCCAGCAGCCAAGAAGGCAGATTCCTTCACGGCACTGAAGCTTTCTTT
CASSQEGRFLHGTEAFF
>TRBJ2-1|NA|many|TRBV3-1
TGTGCCAGCAGCCGGACTGTGGGCAATGAGCAGTTCTTC
CASSRTVGNEQFF
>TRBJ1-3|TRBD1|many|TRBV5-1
TGCGCCAGCAGCTATCGACAGGGACACTCTGGAAACACCATATATTTT
CASSYRQGHSGNTIYF
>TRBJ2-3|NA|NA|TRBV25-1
TGTGCCAGCAGTGAACCTGGCGGGGTCCCCGCAGATACGCAGTATTTT
CASSEPGGVPADTQYF
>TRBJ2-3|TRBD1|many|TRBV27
TGTGCCAGCAGTCCCCCAGGGGGTCCCAGGACAGATACGCAGTATTTT
CASSPPGGPRTDTQYF
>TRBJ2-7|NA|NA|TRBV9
TGTGCCAGCAGCGTAGCTGTGGGGGGCACCTACGAGCAGTACTTC
CASSVAVGGTYEQYF
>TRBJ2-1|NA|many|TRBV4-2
TGTGCCAGCAGCCAAGATAGATCCGAGCCGCAGTTCTTC
CASSQDRSEPQFF
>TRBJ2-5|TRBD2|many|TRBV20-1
TGCAGTGCTAGAAGTAGCGGGGGAGAGACCCAGTACTTC
CSARSSGGETQYF
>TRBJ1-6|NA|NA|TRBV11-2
TGTGCCAGCAGAAGCTTAGATAATTCACCCCTCCACTTT
CASRSLDNSPLHF
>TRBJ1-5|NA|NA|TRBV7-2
TGTGCCAGCAGCTTAGATACCAGACCCCAGCATTTT
CASSLDTRPQHF
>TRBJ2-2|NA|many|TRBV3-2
TGTGCCAGCAGCCAACCCCGGGGACGGATAACCACCGGGGAGCTGTTTTTT
CASSQPRGRITTGELFF
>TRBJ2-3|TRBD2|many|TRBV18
TGTGCCAGCTCAAACACGGCGGGAGGCACAGATACGCAGTATTTT
CASSNTAGGTDTQYF
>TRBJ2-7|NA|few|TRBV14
TGTGCCAGCAGCCCTCTAGATTTCAGGGGCAGCGAGCAGTACTTC
CASSPLDFRGSEQYF
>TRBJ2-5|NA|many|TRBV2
TGTGCCAGCAGAGGGGACTCAGAGACCCAGTACTTC
CASRGDSETQYF
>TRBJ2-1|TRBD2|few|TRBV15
TGTGCCACCAGCAGAGAAATCGGGGGGGGTGAGCAGTTCTTC
CATSREIGGGEQFF
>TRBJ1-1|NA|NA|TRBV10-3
TGTGCCATCAGTGAGTCGGGGGATCGGCCTCGAGGGACTGAAGCTTTCTTT
CAISESGDRPRGTEAFF
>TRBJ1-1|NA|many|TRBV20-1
TGCAGTGCTAGAGATGTGGGGGACGCGGGGGCGGAAGCTTTCTTT
CSARDVGDAGAEAFF
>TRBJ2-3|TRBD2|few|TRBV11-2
TGTGCCAGCAGCTCAGCGGGACCCAGCACAGATACGCAGTATTTT
CASSSAGPSTDTQYF
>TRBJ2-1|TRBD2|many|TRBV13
TGTGCCAGCAGCCAGACTAGCGGGAGGAGCTCCTACAATGAGCAGTTCTTC
CASSQTSGRSSYNEQFF
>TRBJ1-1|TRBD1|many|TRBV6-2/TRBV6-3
TGTGCCAGCAGCAAACGACAGGGTCTGAACACTGAAGCTTTCTTT
CASSKRQGLNTEAFF
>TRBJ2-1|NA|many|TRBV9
TGTGCCAGCAGCCCTCGTGGTAGGAGCAGTAACAATGAGCAGTTCTTC
CASSPRGRSSNNEQFF
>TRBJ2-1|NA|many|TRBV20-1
TGCAGTGCCCTGGCACTGCAGAACAATGAGCAGTTCTTC
CSALALQNNEQFF
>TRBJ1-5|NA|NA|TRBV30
TGTGCCTGGAGTGTACCAGGGAATAGCAATCAGCCCCAGCATTTT
CAWSVPGNSNQPQHF
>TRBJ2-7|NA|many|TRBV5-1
TGCGCCAGCAGCTCAGCAGGAACCGAGCAGTACTTC
CASSSAGTEQYF
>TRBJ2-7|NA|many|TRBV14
TGTGCCAGCAGCCAACTCGGGAGCTACGAGCAGTACTTC
CASSQLGSYEQYF
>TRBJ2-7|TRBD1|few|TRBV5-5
TGTGCCAGCAGCCCCAGACAGGGGGGTTCCTACGAGCAGTACTTC
CASSPRQGGSYEQYF
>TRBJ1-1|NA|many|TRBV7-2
TGTGCCAGCACCCAGAGGGCAGGGTGGACTGAAGCTTTCTTT
CASTQRAGWTEAFF
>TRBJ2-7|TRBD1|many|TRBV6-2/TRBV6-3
TGTGCCAGCCGCCCGACAGGGGGTATCTACGAGCAGTACTTC
CASRPTGGIYEQYF
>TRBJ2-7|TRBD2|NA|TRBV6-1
TGTGCCAGCAGTGAAGGAGCGGGGCCCTCCTACGAGCAGTACTTC
CASSEGAGPSYEQYF
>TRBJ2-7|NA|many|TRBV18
TGTGCCAGCTCGGGTGGGGCTTCCCGCGAGCAGTACTTC
CASSGGASREQYF
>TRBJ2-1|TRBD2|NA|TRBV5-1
TGCGCCAGCAGCTACAGCCTAGCGGGAGGATACAATGAGCAGTTCTTC
CASSYSLAGGYNEQFF